The rows below give T cell receptor beta chains drawn from one sample of a study of low-dose radiotherapy and immunotherapy resistance in tumors. TCRdb itself ran the reads through MiXCR, one entry per CDR3 protein. The table records about 39,000 distinct CDR3 sequences, 31% of them present only once. The material sequenced was PBMCs, taken before treatment. The source is a male donor with gallbladder cancer. The CDR3 runs from the conserved cysteine through the conserved F or W. D genes are given only for firm matches. The listing skips clone size in some rows; elsewhere it reads once, few, many or a size class.

J gene	clone size	V gene	CDR3 length	D gene	CDR3 protein	CDR3 DNA
TRBJ2-7	-	TRBV6-8	15	TRBD1	CATVSGTGRAYEQYF	TGTGCCACCGTATCCGGGACAGGGCGAGCATACGAGCAGTACTTC
TRBJ2-1	-	TRBV7-2	14	TRBD1	CASSKDRGFNEQFF	TGTGCCAGCAGCAAAGACAGGGGGTTCAATGAGCAGTTCTTC
TRBJ2-7	-	TRBV5-1	13	-	CASRGQNSYEQYF	TGCGCCAGCCGGGGACAAAACTCCTACGAGCAGTACTTC
TRBJ2-7	few	TRBV7-8	13	TRBD1	CASSPTGWFEQYF	TGTGCCAGCAGCCCGACAGGGTGGTTCGAGCAGTACTTC
TRBJ2-1	-	TRBV7-9	12	-	CASSPCANEQFF	TGTGCCAGCAGCCCGTGTGCCAATGAGCAGTTCTTC
TRBJ2-7	many	TRBV7-6	15	-	CASSSALSGDFEQYF	TGTGCCAGCAGCTCAGCACTTTCAGGGGACTTCGAGCAGTACTTC
TRBJ2-7	-	TRBV5-1	17	TRBD1	CASSPHKSGQGLYEQYF	TGCGCCAGCAGCCCCCACAAGTCGGGACAGGGGTTATACGAGCAGTACTTC
TRBJ2-7	many	TRBV5-1	14	TRBD1	CASSFWTGSYEQYF	TGCGCCAGCAGCTTCTGGACAGGCTCCTACGAGCAGTACTTC
TRBJ2-5	many	TRBV20-1	11	-	CSRDTQETQYF	TGCAGTAGAGACACCCAAGAGACCCAGTACTTC
TRBJ2-1	-	TRBV28	19	TRBD1	CASKRPEGGQGALDNEQFF	TGTGCCAGCAAACGCCCCGAAGGTGGCCAGGGGGCCCTCGACAATGAGCAGTTCTTC
TRBJ2-7	many	TRBV2	12	-	CASRQVSYEQYF	TGTGCCAGCAGGCAGGTCTCCTACGAGCAGTACTTC
TRBJ1-5	many	TRBV29-1	15	-	CSVDLPIPSNQPQHF	TGCAGCGTTGATTTGCCCATCCCAAGCAATCAGCCCCAGCATTTT
TRBJ2-6	-	TRBV3-1	16	-	CASSQGYSSGANVLTF	TGTGCCAGCAGCCAAGGGTATAGCTCTGGGGCCAACGTCCTGACTTTC